The following is a TCR beta chain sequence with its context. No antigen is known for it. The data derive from a study of cytomegalovirus exposure and HLA in healthy donors. Overall study findings and caveats: Analysis was performed later, and it showed HLA-associated TCR beta chains to be more clonally expanded than equally common others. A later analysis showed TCR association rates differing by HLA locus, peaking at DRB1 and lowest at HLA-C. Using a false discovery rate of 0.05, a later analysis showed that about 16,000 TCR beta sequences were associated with HLA alleles.

Researchers ran the PCR with 60 Vbeta and 13 Jbeta primers. Profiled with immunoSEQ multiplex PCR; TCRdb holds only in-frame clones, not every one. The sample shows about 120,000 clones, around 83% of them seen only once. The CDR3 totals 16 residues. The V and J ends lost 3 bases and 4 bases, in that order; junction bases with no gene match: 11. Looked up from germline, CDR1 is SGDLS and CDR2 is YYNGEE. The chain couples TRBV9 to TRBJ2-7; 9 bases line up with TRBD1. Specimen: PBMCs. The TCR originated in a human donor in good health. The CDR3 region has the DNA TGTGCCAGCAGCGAGGGGGACAGGGTAGTCGGATACGAGCAGTACTTC. Amino acid sequence: CASSEGDRVVGYEQYF.